The 27 T cell receptor beta chains given below trace back to one sample, sequenced in a study of T cell clonality in common variable immunodeficiency. Clones were sequenced by immunoSEQ multiplex PCR, and TCRdb holds only the in-frame ones, with some missing. The sample counts 40,000 to 45,000 clones, none seen once; the ten largest own about 0.73%. Sequencing was carried out using peripheral blood mononuclear cells. The receptor set was obtained from a person aged 18 to 75 in good health.

The sample holds many counts of this clone. The read ends 3 residues early relative to the CDR3; the germline J gene fills the gap. This rearrangement joins TRBV7-9 to TRBJ2-7, with a weak D call TRBD1 (5 bases). Germline assignment: CDR1 SEHNR and CDR2 FQNEAQ (reference sequence). V was cut by 5 bases and J by 3 bases, with 17 bases left in between. The CDR3 has 15 amino acids. CDR3 DNA (partial): TGTGCCAGCAGCCCACGTGCGGCTAGGGGCTACGAG. Translation: CASSPRAARGYE. The CDR3 reads in full as CASSPRAARGYEQYF.

This clone was counted at least ten times. The CDR3 extends 3 residues past the end of the read, so its final part is completed from the germline J gene. The J gene is TRBJ2-5, the V gene TRBV20-1, with 8 bases lining up with TRBD1. From germline, CDR1 is DFQATT and CDR2 SNEGSKA (reference sequence). Trimming took 3 bases from V and 5 from J; bases not matched to a gene: 2. The length of the CDR3 is 12 residues. CDR3 DNA (partial): TGCAGTGCTAGGAGACAGGGGGAGACC. Protein: CSARRQGET. The whole CDR3 is CSARRQGETQYF.

This clone was observed many times. The read is 3 residues too short to cover the CDR3 end, so that end is filled in from the germline J gene. The chain couples TRBV5-1 to TRBJ2-7; 12 nucleotides align to TRBD2. Germline CDR1 and CDR2: SGHRS and YFSETQ. The CDR3 is 16 amino acids. After removal of 4 bases from V and 2 bases from J, the junction contained 7 bases not matched to a gene. CDR3 amino acids: CASSLTSGSPAYEQYF. The CDR3 DNA, read in part, is TGCGCCAGCAGCCTGACTAGCGGGAGCCCCGCCTACGAG.

This clone was seen repeatedly, ten times or more. The CDR3 is cut off 3 residues early in the read; its end comes from the germline J gene. The chain joins TRBV19 to TRBJ1-1; 9 bases align to TRBD1. CDR3 length: 17 residues. The V gene's germline CDR1 is LNHDA and CDR2 SQIVND (reference sequence). With V trimmed by 3 bases and J by 0 bases, 8 bases remained unmatched. The covered CDR3 bases are TGTGCCAGTAGTATCGGTGGGACAGGGCTTTTGAACACTGAA. Protein sequence: CASSIGGTGLLNTE. The entire CDR3 is CASSIGGTGLLNTEAFF. The full variable domain, its missing parts supplied by reference TRBV19 and TRBJ1-1, is DGGITQSPKYLFRKEGQNVTLSCEQNLNHDAMYWYRQDPGQGLRLIYYSQIVNDFQKGDIAEGYSVSREKKESFPLTVTSAQKNPTAFYLCASSIGGTGLLNTEAFFGQGTRLTVV.

By sample share, this clone is medium-sized (0.01 to 0.1%). Coverage ceases 3 residues before the CDR3 finishes, and the germline J gene fills in the end. The V and J genes are TRBV20-1 and TRBJ2-2; 14 positions agree with TRBD2. This CDR3 is built from 17 residues. Germline V lookup: CDR1 DFQATT, CDR2 SNEGSKA (reference sequence). J was trimmed by 6 bases and V by 2 bases; bases with no gene match: 8. The CDR3 sequence is CSARKSPGLAGAGELFF. The DNA read from the CDR3 is TGCAGTGCTAGAAAATCACCGGGACTAGCGGGAGCCGGGGAG.

Ten or more counts support this clone. Sequencing ends 3 residues short of the CDR3 end; the germline J gene provides the rest. V and J are TRBV20-1 and TRBJ2-5, with 9 bases that match TRBD2. The V and J ends lost 6 bases and 0 bases, in that order; junction bases with no gene match: 8. The germline V gene encodes CDR1 DFQATT and CDR2 SNEGSKA (reference sequence). There are 15 residues in the CDR3. Incomplete CDR3 DNA: TGCAGTGCGGTACGACTAGCGGCAGACCAAGAGACC. As protein: CSAVRLAADQET. The complete CDR3 sequence is CSAVRLAADQETQYF.

The sample holds many counts of this clone. The read falls 3 residues short of the CDR3 end, and the missing part is taken from the germline J gene. This chain connects TRBV7-9 to TRBJ2-3; maybe TRBD2 (6 bases). Deletions cut 5 bases from V and 5 bases from J, with 11 bases between. Germline V lookup: CDR1 SEHNR, CDR2 FQNEAQ (reference sequence). This CDR3 spans 13 amino acids. Incomplete CDR3 DNA: TGTGCCAGCAGCGAAAGGACTAAAGATACG. Translation gives CASSERTKDT. The entire CDR3 protein reads CASSERTKDTQYF.

This clone has ten or more counts. The read ends 3 residues shy of where the CDR3 ends; the end is completed using the germline J gene. The chain recombines TRBV2 with TRBJ1-5; 12 nucleotides agree with TRBD1. The CDR3 extends over 19 amino acids. The V segment lost 4 bases and the J segment 2 bases; nucleotides outside the gene matches: 12. Germline V gene sequence: CDR1 SNHLY, CDR2 FYNNEI. CDR3 DNA (partial): TGTGCCAGCAGTGGGGAGCCGGGACAGGGGGCGCGAGGCAATCAGCCC. This codes for CASSGEPGQGARGNQP. The full CDR3 sequence reads CASSGEPGQGARGNQPQHF.

This clone was picked up many times. The sequenced part of the CDR3 DNA is TGTGCCAGCAGCCAAGCAGTGTCCGGGACAGGGGCCTACTCTGGGGCCAACGTC. It specifies CASSQAVSGTGAYSGANV. From start to end, the CDR3 is CASSQAVSGTGAYSGANVLTF. V and J are TRBV4-2 and TRBJ2-6, with 10 bases lining up with TRBD1. The read halts 3 residues ahead of the CDR3 end, with the missing end drawn from the germline J gene. The J segment lost 0 bases and the V segment lost 1 base, leaving 12 bases of the junction unmatched. CDR3 length equals 21 residues. Looked up from germline, CDR1 is LGHNA and CDR2 is YNFKEQ.

This clone has a count of ten or more. The read gets to within 3 residues of the CDR3 end, and the germline J gene fills in the rest. This rearrangement joins TRBV9 to TRBJ1-2, with a weak D call TRBD1 (6 bases). CDR3 size: 14 residues. CDR1 is SGDLS, CDR2 YYNGEE, per germline. The part of the CDR3 DNA that was read is TGTGCCAGCAGCCCTCAGGGGCGGGTGAGGGGC. Protein sequence: CASSPQGRVRG. The whole CDR3 sequence is CASSPQGRVRGYTF.

This clone was seen many times. The read falls 3 residues short of the CDR3 end, and the missing part is taken from the germline J gene. J is TRBJ1-2 and V is TRBV3-1 (or the pseudogene TRBV3-2), with D possibly matching TRBD1 (5 bases). The CDR3 consists of 15 residues. Per germline, CDR1 LGHDT and CDR2 YNNKEL (reference sequence). V was shortened by 1 base and J by 4 bases, with 13 bases between the two germline ends. The CDR3 region is CASSQVRDSSYGYTF. CDR3 DNA (partial): TGTGCCAGCAGCCAAGTTCGGGACTCGAGCTATGGC.

This clone was seen at least ten times. The read terminates 3 residues before the CDR3 end, so the remaining end is supplied by the germline J gene. This chain joins TRBV5-1 and TRBJ2-1, with D maybe TRBD1 (6 bases). The V gene lost 0 bases and the J gene lost 4 bases, with 14 bases spanning the gap. The CDR3 length is 16 residues. Germline CDR1 SGHRS, CDR2 YFSETQ. CDR3 amino acids: CASSLGALGAYNEQFF. The sequenced CDR3 bases are TGCGCCAGCAGCTTGGGGGCTCTGGGGGCTTACAATGAG.

This clone was observed many times. CDR3: CASSPGTNQETQYF. CDR3 DNA, as far as it was read: TGTGCCAGCAGTCCCGGGACAAACCAAGAGACC. The V and J genes are TRBV2 and TRBJ2-5, with D maybe TRBD1 (6 bases). The read gets to within 3 residues of the CDR3 end, and the germline J gene fills in the rest. This CDR3 spans 14 amino acids. Per germline, CDR1 SNHLY and CDR2 FYNNEI. Trimming cost V 5 bases and J 0 bases, with 10 bases left between them.

This clone was recorded many times. Coverage ceases 3 residues before the CDR3 finishes, and the germline J gene fills in the end. The rearrangement joins TRBV20-1 to TRBJ2-3, with 11 bases identical to TRBD2. Unmatched junction bases numbered 16, after V lost 5 bases and J lost 6 bases. This CDR3 has 17 residues. The V gene's germline CDR1 is DFQATT and CDR2 SNEGSKA (reference sequence). CDR3: CSADAEDSGRASDTQYF. The part of the CDR3 DNA that was read is TGCAGTGCTGACGCAGAAGATAGCGGGAGGGCTTCGGATACG.

Of note for this clone: A read error is the likely source, as a far larger clone sits one nucleotide away. The sequenced fragment ends 3 residues before the CDR3 boundary, so the rest is inferred from the germline J gene. The identical CDR3 is also encoded by other nucleotide sequences in the sample. This rearrangement joins TRBV20-1 to TRBJ2-1; 8 nucleotides agree with TRBD2. The V gene's germline CDR1 is DFQATT and CDR2 SNEGSKA (reference sequence). CDR3 length equals 15 residues. This chain's CDR3 is CSARDIERESNEQFF. Partial CDR3 DNA: TGCAGCGCTAGAGATATCGAGCGGGAGTCTAATGAG.

This clone has a count of ten or more. Coverage ceases 3 residues before the CDR3 finishes, and the germline J gene fills in the end. V usage is TRBV11-3 and J usage is TRBJ1-5, with unresolved D. V dropped 0 bases and J dropped 4 bases, with 10 bases sitting between them. Germline V CDR1 and CDR2: SGHNT, YENEEA. The CDR3 sequence is 15 residues long. The sequenced part of the CDR3 DNA is TGTGCCAGCAGCTTAGAAAAGGCCAAGAATCAGCCC. Protein sequence: CASSLEKAKNQP. The CDR3 in its entirety is CASSLEKAKNQPQHF.

This clone came up many times. With the read ending 3 residues before the CDR3 end, the germline J gene is used to fill in that end. The rearrangement joins TRBV20-1 to TRBJ2-1, with TRBD2 matching over 12 bases. CDR1 and CDR2 from the germline V gene are DFQATT and SNEGSKA (reference sequence). This CDR3 has 17 residues. The CDR3 protein is CSVSGLAGPSSYNEQFF. CDR3 DNA (partial): TGCAGCGTATCGGGACTAGCGGGTCCAAGCTCCTACAATGAG.

This clone was found many times. Coverage ceases 3 residues before the CDR3 finishes, and the germline J gene fills in the end. The V and J genes are TRBV14 and TRBJ2-7; tentative D call: TRBD1 (5 bases). This CDR3 comprises 14 residues. Trimming removed 0 bases from V and 5 bases from J, with 11 bases in between. In germline, CDR1 is SGHDN, CDR2 FVKESK. Incomplete CDR3 DNA: TGTGCCAGCAGCCAAGAGGGGCTTTTGGACGAG. Its translation is CASSQEGLLDE. The entire CDR3 sequence reads CASSQEGLLDEQYF.

This clone was recorded at least ten times. The read is 3 residues too short to cover the CDR3 end, so that end is filled in from the germline J gene. This sequence joins TRBV27 and TRBJ2-2; no clear D. The length of the CDR3 is 13 residues. The V gene's germline CDR1 is MNHEY and CDR2 SMNVEV (reference sequence). The V end lost 3 bases, the J end lost 4 bases, and 6 bases lay between the germline ends. CDR3 region: CASSFRFTGELFF. CDR3 bases read: TGTGCCAGCAGTTTCAGGTTCACCGGGGAG.

This clone was seen at least ten times. Read data end 3 residues before the CDR3 end; the end is taken from the germline J gene. V is TRBV19 and J is TRBJ2-2; TRBD1 agrees at 7 bases. Looked up from germline, CDR1 is LNHDA and CDR2 is SQIVND (reference sequence). Trimming at V came to 6 bases and at J to 4 bases, leaving 5 bases not matched to a gene. This CDR3 region has 14 residues. CDR3 sequence: CASRTGQGTGELFF. The CDR3 DNA, read in part, is TGTGCCAGTAGGACAGGGCAGGGCACCGGGGAG.

This clone occurred many times. The CDR3 is cut off 3 residues early in the read; its end comes from the germline J gene. V gene TRBV6-1 combines with J gene TRBJ1-4; 8 nucleotides agree with TRBD1. The V gene end was trimmed by 3 bases and the J gene end by 5 bases; junction bases not matched to a gene: 5. CDR3 length equals 15 residues. Germline assignment: CDR1 MNHNS and CDR2 SASEGT. The covered CDR3 bases are TGTGCCAGCAGTGACCCGGACAGGGCGAATGAAAAA. Its protein product is CASSDPDRANEK. The entire CDR3 protein reads CASSDPDRANEKLFF.

This clone was seen repeatedly, ten times or more. The read gets to within 3 residues of the CDR3 end, and the germline J gene fills in the rest. This sequence joins TRBV13 and TRBJ2-5; 9 bases line up with TRBD2. This CDR3 is 16 amino acids long. V was clipped by 3 bases and J by 5 bases; unmatched bases: 10. Germline V gene lookup returns CDR1 PRHDT and CDR2 FYEKMQ (reference sequence). The CDR3 spells CASSLQRGAMGETQYF. CDR3 DNA, as far as it was read: TGTGCCAGCAGCTTGCAGCGGGGGGCAATGGGGGAGACC.

This clone was detected ten times or more. The read is 3 residues too short to cover the CDR3 end, so that end is filled in from the germline J gene. The chain employs TRBV7-9 and TRBJ2-1, with D uncertain. There are 14 residues in the CDR3. V lost 0 bases and J 5 bases, leaving 8 bases between the germline ends. In germline, CDR1 is SEHNR, CDR2 FQNEAQ (reference sequence). Partial CDR3 DNA: TGTGCCAGCAGCTTAGCGGGCACCAACAATGAG. It is translated as CASSLAGTNNE. The full CDR3 is CASSLAGTNNEQFF.

This clone was found many times. The missing CDR3 end, 3 residues past where the read stops, is filled in from the germline J gene. J is TRBJ1-1 and V is TRBV19; D ambiguous. Germline CDR1 LNHDA, CDR2 SQIVND (reference sequence). The CDR3 runs 15 residues. The V and J ends lost 3 bases and 1 base respectively, with 12 bases between them. The sequenced CDR3 bases are TGTGCCAGTAGTATCCCGCACATTCAGAACACTGAA. Protein sequence: CASSIPHIQNTE. The whole CDR3 reads CASSIPHIQNTEAFF.

At least ten counts were recorded for this clone. The read terminates 3 residues before the CDR3 end, so the remaining end is supplied by the germline J gene. The same CDR3 can be traced to other DNA sequences in this sample. This chain links TRBV20-1 with TRBJ2-7, with 9 bases that match TRBD1. Trimming at V came to 5 bases and at J to 4 bases, leaving 12 bases not matched to a gene. Germline V gene lookup returns CDR1 DFQATT and CDR2 SNEGSKA (reference sequence). The CDR3 totals 15 residues. The CDR3 reads CSASTPGQGPYEQYF. The part of the CDR3 DNA that was read is TGCAGTGCTTCGACACCGGGACAGGGTCCGTACGAG.

This clone was picked up many times. The DNA ends 3 residues before the CDR3 does, and the rest of the CDR3 is filled in from the germline J gene. This chain connects TRBV5-1 to TRBJ2-1, with TRBD1 matching over 9 bases. With 0 bases clipped from V and 4 bases from J, the junction kept 5 bases outside the gene matches. This CDR3 comprises 16 residues. Germline CDR1 SGHRS, CDR2 YFSETQ. CDR3 sequence reads: CASSLDGTGNYNEQFF. The sequenced part of the CDR3 DNA is TGCGCCAGCAGCTTGGATGGGACAGGGAATTACAATGAG.

This clone was detected ten times or more. The read ends 3 residues shy of where the CDR3 ends; the end is completed using the germline J gene. The chain combines TRBV15 with TRBJ1-2, with a possible D match to TRBD1 (5 bases). The germline V gene has CDR1 LNHNV and CDR2 YYDKDF (reference sequence). This CDR3 region has 14 residues. With 0 bases removed from V and 7 bases from J, the gap between germline ends came to 12 bases. CDR3 residues: CATSRDLSGGGYTF. Partial CDR3 DNA: TGTGCCACCAGCAGAGATCTTTCGGGGGGTGGC.